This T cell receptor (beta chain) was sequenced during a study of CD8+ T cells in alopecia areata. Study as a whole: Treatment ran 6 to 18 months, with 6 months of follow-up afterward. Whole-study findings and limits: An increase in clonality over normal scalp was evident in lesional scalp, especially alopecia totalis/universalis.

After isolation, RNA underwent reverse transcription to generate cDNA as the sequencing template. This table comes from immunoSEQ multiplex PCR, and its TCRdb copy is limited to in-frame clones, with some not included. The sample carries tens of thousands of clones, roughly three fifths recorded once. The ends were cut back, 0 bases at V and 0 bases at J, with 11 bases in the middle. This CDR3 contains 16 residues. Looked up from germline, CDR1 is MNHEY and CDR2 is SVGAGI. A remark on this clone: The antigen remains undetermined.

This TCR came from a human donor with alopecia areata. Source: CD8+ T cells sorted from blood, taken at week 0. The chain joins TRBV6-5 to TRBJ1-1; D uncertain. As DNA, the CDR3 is TGTGCCAGCAGTTACTCTTACCGACTAGTGAACACTGAAGCTTTCTTT. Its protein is CASSYSYRLVNTEAFF.